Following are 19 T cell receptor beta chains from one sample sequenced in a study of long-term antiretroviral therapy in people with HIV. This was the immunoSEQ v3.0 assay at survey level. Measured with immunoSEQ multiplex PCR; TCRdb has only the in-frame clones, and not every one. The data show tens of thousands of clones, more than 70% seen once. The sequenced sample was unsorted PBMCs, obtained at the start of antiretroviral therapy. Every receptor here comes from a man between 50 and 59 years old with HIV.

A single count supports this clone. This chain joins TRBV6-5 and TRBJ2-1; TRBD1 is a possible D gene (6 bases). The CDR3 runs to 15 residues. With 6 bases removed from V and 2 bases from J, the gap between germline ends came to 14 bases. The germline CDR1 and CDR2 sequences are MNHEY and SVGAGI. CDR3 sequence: CASRFRTEAYNEQFF. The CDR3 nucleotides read TGTGCCAGCAGATTCCGGACAGAAGCCTACAATGAGCAGTTCTTC.

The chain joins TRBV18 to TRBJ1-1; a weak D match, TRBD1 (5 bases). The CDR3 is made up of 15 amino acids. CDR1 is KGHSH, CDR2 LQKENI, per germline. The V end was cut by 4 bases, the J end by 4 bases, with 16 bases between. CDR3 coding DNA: TGTGCCAGCTCACAGACCGATATAGGGGTCACTGAAGCTTTCTTT. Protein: CASSQTDIGVTEAFF.

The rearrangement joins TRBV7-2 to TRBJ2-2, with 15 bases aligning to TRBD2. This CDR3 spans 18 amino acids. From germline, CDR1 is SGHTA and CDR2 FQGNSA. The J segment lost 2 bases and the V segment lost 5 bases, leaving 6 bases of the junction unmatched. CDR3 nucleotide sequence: TGTGCCAGCAGCCGAGGACTAGCGGGGGGGACTAACACCGGGGAGCTGTTTTTT. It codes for CASSRGLAGGTNTGELFF.

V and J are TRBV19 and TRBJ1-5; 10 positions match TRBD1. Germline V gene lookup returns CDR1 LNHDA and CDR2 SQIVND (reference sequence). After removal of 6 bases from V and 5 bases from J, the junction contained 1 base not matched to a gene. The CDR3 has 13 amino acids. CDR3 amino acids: CASRDRGYQPQHF. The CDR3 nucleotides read TGTGCCAGTAGGGACAGGGGGTATCAGCCCCAGCATTTT.

CDR3 sequence (DNA): TGTGCCAGCAGCTCAGCGGGTGGGGGACAGGGGGCGGTTACGCAGTATTTT. Amino acid sequence: CASSSAGGGQGAVTQYF. The J gene is TRBJ2-3, the V gene TRBV5-4; 12 nucleotides line up with TRBD1. In germline, CDR1 is SGHNT, CDR2 YYREEE (reference sequence). After removal of 3 bases from V and 8 bases from J, the junction contained 13 bases not matched to a gene. The CDR3 has 17 amino acids.

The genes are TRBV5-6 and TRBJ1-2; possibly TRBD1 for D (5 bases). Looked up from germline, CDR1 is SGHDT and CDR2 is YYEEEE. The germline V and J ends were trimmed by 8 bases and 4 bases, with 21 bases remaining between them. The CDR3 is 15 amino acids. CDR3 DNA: TGTGCCAGTGGAGGGGTTGGGGCTGCTGTCTATGGCTACACCTTC. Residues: CASGGVGAAVYGYTF. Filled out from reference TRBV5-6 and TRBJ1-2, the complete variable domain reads DAGVTQSPTHLIKTRGQQVTLRCSPKSGHDTVSWYQQALGQGPQFIFQYYEEEERQRGNFPDRFSGHQFPNYSSELNVNALLLGDSALYLCASGGVGAAVYGYTFGSGTRLTVV.

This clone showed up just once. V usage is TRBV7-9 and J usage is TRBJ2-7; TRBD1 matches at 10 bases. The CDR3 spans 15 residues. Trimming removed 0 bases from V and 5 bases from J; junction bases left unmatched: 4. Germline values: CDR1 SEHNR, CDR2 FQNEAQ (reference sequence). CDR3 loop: CASSLARTGGNEQYF. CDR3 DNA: TGTGCCAGCAGCTTAGCGCGGACAGGGGGGAACGAGCAGTACTTC. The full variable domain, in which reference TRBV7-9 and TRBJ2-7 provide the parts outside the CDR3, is DTGVSQNPRHKITKRGQNVTFRCDPISEHNRLYWYRQTLGQGPEFLTYFQNEAQLEKSRLLSDRFSAERPKGSFSTLEIQRTEQGDSAMYLCASSLARTGGNEQYFGPGTRLTVT.

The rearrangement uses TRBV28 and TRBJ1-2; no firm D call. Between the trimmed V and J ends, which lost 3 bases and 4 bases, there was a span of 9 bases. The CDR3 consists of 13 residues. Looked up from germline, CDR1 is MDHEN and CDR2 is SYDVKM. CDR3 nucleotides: TGTGCCAGCAGTTTTCTTGGGTCCTATGGCTACACCTTC. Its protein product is CASSFLGSYGYTF.

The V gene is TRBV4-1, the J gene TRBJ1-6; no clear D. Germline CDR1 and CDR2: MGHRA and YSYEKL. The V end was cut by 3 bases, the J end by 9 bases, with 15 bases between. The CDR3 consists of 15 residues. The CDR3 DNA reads TGCGCCAGCAGCCAGACTCTCCCATCTCTTTCACCCCTCCACTTT. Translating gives CASSQTLPSLSPLHF.

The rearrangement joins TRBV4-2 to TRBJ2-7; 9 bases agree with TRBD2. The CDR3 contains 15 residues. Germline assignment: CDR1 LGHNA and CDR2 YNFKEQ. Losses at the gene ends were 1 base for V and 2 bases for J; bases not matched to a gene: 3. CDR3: CASSQGGREPYEQYF. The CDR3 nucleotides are TGTGCCAGCAGCCAAGGCGGGAGGGAACCCTACGAGCAGTACTTC.

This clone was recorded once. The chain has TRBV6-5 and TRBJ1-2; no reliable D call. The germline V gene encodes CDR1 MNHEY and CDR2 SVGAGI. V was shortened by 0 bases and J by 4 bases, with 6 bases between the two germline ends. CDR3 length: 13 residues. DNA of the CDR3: TGTGCCAGCAGTTACTCGGAATTCTATGGCTACACCTTC. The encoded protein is CASSYSEFYGYTF.

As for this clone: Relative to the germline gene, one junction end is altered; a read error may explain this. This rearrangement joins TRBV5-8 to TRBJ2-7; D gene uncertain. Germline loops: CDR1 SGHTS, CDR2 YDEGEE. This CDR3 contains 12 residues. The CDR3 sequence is CASSLDSNEQYF. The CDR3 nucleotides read TGTGCCAGCAGCTTAGACTCCAACGAGCAGTACTTC.

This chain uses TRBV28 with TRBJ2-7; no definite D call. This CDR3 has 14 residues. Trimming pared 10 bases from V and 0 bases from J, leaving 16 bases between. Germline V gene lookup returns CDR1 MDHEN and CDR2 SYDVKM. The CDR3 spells CAIGEALSSYEQYF. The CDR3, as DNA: TGTGCCATCGGAGAGGCGCTGAGCTCCTACGAGCAGTACTTC.

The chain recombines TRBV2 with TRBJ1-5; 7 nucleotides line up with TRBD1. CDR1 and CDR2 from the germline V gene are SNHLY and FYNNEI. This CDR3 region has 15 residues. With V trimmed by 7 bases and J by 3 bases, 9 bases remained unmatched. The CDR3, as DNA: TGTGCCAGCACTTTAGACAGGGAGAACAATCAGCCCCAGCATTTT. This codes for CASTLDRENNQPQHF.

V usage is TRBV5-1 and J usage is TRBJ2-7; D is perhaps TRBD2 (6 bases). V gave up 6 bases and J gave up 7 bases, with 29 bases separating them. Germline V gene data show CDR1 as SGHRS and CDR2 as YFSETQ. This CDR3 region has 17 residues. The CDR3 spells CASTLGVSGDGGGEQYF. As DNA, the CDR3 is TGCGCCAGCACCCTGGGGGTTAGCGGCGACGGGGGTGGTGAGCAGTACTTC.

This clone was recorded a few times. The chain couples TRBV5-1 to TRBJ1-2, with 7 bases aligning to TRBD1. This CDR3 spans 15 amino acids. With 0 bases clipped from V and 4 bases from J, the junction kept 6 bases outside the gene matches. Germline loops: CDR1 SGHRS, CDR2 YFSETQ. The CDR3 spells CASSLAKGQSYGYTF. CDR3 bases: TGCGCCAGCAGCTTGGCCAAGGGACAGTCCTATGGCTACACCTTC.

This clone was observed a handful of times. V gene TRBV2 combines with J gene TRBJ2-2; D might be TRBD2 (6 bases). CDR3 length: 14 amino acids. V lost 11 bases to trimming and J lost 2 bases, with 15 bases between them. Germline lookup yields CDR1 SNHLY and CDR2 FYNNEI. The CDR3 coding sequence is TGTGCCGGGAGGACAACATTAAACACCGGGGAGCTGTTTTTT. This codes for CAGRTTLNTGELFF.

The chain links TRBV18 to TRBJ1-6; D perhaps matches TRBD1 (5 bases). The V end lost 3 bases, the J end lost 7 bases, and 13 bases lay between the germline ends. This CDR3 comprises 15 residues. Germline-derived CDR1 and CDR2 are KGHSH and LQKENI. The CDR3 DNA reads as TGTGCCAGCTCACCGAGACAGTCCTCGAATTCACCCCTCCACTTT. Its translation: CASSPRQSSNSPLHF.

Here the CDR3 reads CASRETMTSYEQYF. The CDR3 nucleotides are TGTGCCAGCAGGGAAACTATGACCTCCTACGAGCAGTACTTC. The chain combines TRBV28 with TRBJ2-7; D gene ambiguous. There are 14 residues in the CDR3. The germline V gene has CDR1 MDHEN and CDR2 SYDVKM. V was pared by 6 bases and J by 0 bases, with 12 bases between.